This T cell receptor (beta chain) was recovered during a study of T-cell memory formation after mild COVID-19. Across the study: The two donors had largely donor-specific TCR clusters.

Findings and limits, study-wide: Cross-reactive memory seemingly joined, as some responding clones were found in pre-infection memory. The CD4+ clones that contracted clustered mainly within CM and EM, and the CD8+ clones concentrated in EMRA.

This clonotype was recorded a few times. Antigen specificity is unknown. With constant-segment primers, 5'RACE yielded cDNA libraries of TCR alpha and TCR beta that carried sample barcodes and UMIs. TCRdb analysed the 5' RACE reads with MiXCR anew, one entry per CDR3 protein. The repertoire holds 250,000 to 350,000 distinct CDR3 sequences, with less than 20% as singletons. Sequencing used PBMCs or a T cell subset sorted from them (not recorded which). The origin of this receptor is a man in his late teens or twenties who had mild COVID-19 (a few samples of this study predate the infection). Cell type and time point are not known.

The CDR3 nucleotides are TGTGCCAGCAGCCCCGGGGAACAGGGGGCGAAAGAGACCCAGTACTTC. It encodes CASSPGEQGAKETQYF. The rearrangement links TRBV4-2 to TRBJ2-5; 9 positions agree with TRBD1. The CDR3 runs to 16 residues. V was pared by 4 bases and J by 3 bases, with 9 bases of the junction left unmatched. The germline V gene has CDR1 LGHNA and CDR2 YNFKEQ.